This TCR beta chain was observed in a study of cytomegalovirus exposure and HLA in healthy donors. Regarding the study as a whole: TCR beta chains numbering more than 150 were designated cytomegalovirus-associated. Analysis was carried out at a later point, and it linked a missense DCLRE1C variant to TCR beta V- and J-gene trimming. An apparent linkage of common viral pathogens to several of the most significant clusters emerged in a later analysis.

This clone showed up just once. Its antigen remains unidentified. Germline CDR1 reads ENHRY; CDR2 reads SYGVKD. V gave up 4 bases and J gave up 1 base, with 7 bases separating them. The CDR3 has 13 amino acids. The primer mix had 60 Vbeta and 13 Jbeta primers. Produced via immunoSEQ multiplex PCR; TCRdb's table is partial and in-frame only. The sample carries some 130,000 clones, about three quarters recorded once. This receptor was taken from a woman aged 55-70 years in good health and CMV-seropositive. The chain employs TRBV10-3 and TRBJ1-1; D ambiguous. Material for sequencing was PBMCs. The CDR3 reads CAISVSQNTEAFF. The CDR3 DNA is TGTGCCATCAGTGTGTCCCAGAACACTGAAGCTTTCTTT.